This TCR beta chain was recorded in a study of blood T cell repertoires in COVID-19. For the study at large: Samples taken during acute and convalescent COVID-19 were collected in the United States, Italy and Spain.

CDR3 size: 17 residues. Germline loops: CDR1 MGHDK, CDR2 SYGVNS. Unmatched junction bases numbered 9, after V lost 5 bases and J lost 2 bases. As originally analysed: Amplification from reference gene primers served as the basis for estimated nucleated cell counts. This table comes from immunoSEQ multiplex PCR, and its TCRdb copy is limited to in-frame clones, with some not included. V and J calls and clone size come straight from that table; D and trimming were deduced from the DNA. The data contain about 400,000 clones, more than 75% of them seen just once; the ten biggest clones take up around 2.9%.

This sequence joins TRBV25-1 and TRBJ2-2; 9 positions match TRBD2. The TCR was taken from a human donor in a cohort sampled during active COVID-19. The material sequenced was peripheral blood. The CDR3 DNA reads as TGTGCCAGCAGTCCCCTCGCGGGAGGGCAAAACACCGGGGAGCTGTTTTTT. It codes for CASSPLAGGQNTGELFF.